Here is one TCR beta chain with its context. What it binds is unknown. The data derive from a study of CD8 T cells in ankylosing spondylitis. Study-wide results and caveats: Earlier reports found some motif variants in synovial fluid and blood in reactive arthritis. Seemingly distinctive of ankylosing spondylitis blood was a TCR beta motif formed by eight highly homologous variants.

Trimming left V 2 bases short and J 2 bases short, with 4 bases between. The CDR3 has 12 residues. From germline, CDR1 is MNHNY and CDR2 SVGAGI (reference sequence). With molecular barcodes, quantitative 5'-RACE was used to make the TCR beta libraries. TCRdb re-called the 5' RACE reads with MiXCR, one entry per CDR3 protein. The sample includes about 210,000 distinct CDR3 sequences, 7% to 8% of them seen just once. The V call is TRBV6-6, the J call TRBJ2-7, with D unclear. The sample taken for sequencing was blood, either unsorted or a sorted T cell fraction (not recorded which). The source of this sequence is a male donor with ankylosing spondylitis. CDR3 nucleotides: TGTGCCAGCAGTTACCACCCCTACGAGCAGTACTTC. Translating it yields CASSYHPYEQYF.